This entry concerns a single T cell receptor beta chain. Its target is unknown. These data come from a study of cytomegalovirus exposure and HLA in healthy donors. Study-level findings and limits: In a later analysis, at a false discovery rate of 0.05, roughly 16,000 TCR beta sequences matched HLA alleles.

Primers included in the PCR were 60 Vbeta and 13 Jbeta primers. Authors' analysis steps: Unique TCR beta chains numbered around 80 million in a later analysis, with around 10 million shared. Method: immunoSEQ multiplex PCR; TCRdb's copy keeps in-frame clones and lacks some. V, J and clone size were drawn from that table, and D and trimming were deduced from the DNA. The data hold some 160,000 clones, with around 80% observed a single time. Germline V gene lookup returns CDR1 SGHVS and CDR2 FNYEAQ. This CDR3 is 11 amino acids long. V was clipped by 1 base and J by 13 bases, with 10 bases between them. This chain joins TRBV7-6 and TRBJ1-2; the D is unclear. The sequence was obtained from a man aged 35 to 55 in good health and CMV-seronegative. Material for sequencing was PBMCs. The CDR3 DNA follows: TGTGCCAGCAGCTTAGAAGCGGAGCTCACCTTC. The encoded protein is CASSLEAELTF.